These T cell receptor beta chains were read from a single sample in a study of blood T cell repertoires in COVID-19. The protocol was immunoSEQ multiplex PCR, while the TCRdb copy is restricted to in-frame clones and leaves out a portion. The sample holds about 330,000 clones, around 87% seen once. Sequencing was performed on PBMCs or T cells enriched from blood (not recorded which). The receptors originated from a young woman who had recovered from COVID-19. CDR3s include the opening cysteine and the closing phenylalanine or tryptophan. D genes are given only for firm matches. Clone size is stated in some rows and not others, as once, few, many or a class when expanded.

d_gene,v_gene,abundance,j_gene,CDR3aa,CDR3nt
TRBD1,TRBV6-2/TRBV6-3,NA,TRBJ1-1,CASSSGTGPSEAFF,TGTGCCAGCAGTTCCGGGACAGGGCCTTCTGAAGCTTTCTTT
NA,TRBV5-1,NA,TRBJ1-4,CASSFLATNEKLFF,TGCGCCAGCAGCTTCCTAGCAACTAATGAAAAACTGTTTTTT
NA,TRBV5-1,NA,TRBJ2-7,CASSLAGSPKYEQYF,TGCGCCAGCAGCTTGGCGGGATCACCGAAGTACGAGCAGTACTTC
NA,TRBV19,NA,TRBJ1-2,CASSISGEGYTF,TGTGCCAGTAGTATAAGCGGGGAAGGCTACACCTTC
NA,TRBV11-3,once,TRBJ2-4,CASTSPPVEGEAKNIQYF,TGTGCCAGCACCAGCCCCCCCGTGGAGGGTGAGGCCAAAAACATTCAGTACTTC
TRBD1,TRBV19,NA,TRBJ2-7,CASSTPGTENFYEQYF,TGTGCCAGTAGTACTCCCGGGACAGAGAATTTCTACGAGCAGTACTTC
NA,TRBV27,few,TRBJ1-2,CASSPRAGEGYTF,TGTGCCAGCAGTCCCCGGGCGGGAGAGGGCTACACCTTC
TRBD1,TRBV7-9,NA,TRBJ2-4,CASSPGDRDSDIQYF,TGTGCCAGCAGCCCAGGGGACAGGGATTCGGACATTCAGTACTTC
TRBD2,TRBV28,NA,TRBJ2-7,CASTLTSGVPSYEQYF,TGTGCCAGCACTTTGACTAGCGGGGTCCCGTCCTACGAGCAGTACTTC
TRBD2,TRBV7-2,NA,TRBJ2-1,CASRPSGGYNEQFF,TGTGCCAGCAGGCCTAGCGGGGGTTACAATGAGCAGTTCTTC
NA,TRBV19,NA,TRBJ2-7,CASSIFPRSVEQYF,TGTGCCAGTAGTATCTTTCCCCGGAGTGTCGAGCAGTACTTC
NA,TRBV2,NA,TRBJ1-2,CASQSGFSGLNYGYTF,TGTGCCAGCCAGTCCGGGTTCTCAGGGCTAAACTATGGCTACACCTTC
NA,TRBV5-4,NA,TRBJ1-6,CASSLAGTPNSPLHF,TGTGCCAGCAGCTTGGCCGGGACACCAAATTCACCCCTCCACTTT
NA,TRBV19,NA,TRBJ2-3,CASSKPSVGGTDTQYF,TGTGCCAGTAGTAAGCCTTCGGTCGGGGGCACAGATACGCAGTATTTT
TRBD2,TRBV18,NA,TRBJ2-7,CASSPRTSGGSGEQYF,TGTGCCAGCTCACCACGCACTAGCGGGGGTTCAGGCGAGCAGTACTTC
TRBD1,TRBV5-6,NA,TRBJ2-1,CASSLAWDSPYNEQFF,TGTGCCAGCAGCTTGGCCTGGGACAGCCCTTACAATGAGCAGTTCTTC